The 14 T cell receptor beta chains below all came from one sample that was sequenced in a study of tumor-infiltrating lymphocytes in primary liver carcinoma. Germline DNA was extracted alongside blood RNA, which was obtained from unsorted whole blood. Production of TCR beta cDNA used approximately 0.55 ug total RNA together with a constant-region primer. What produced the TCR beta libraries was three nested multiplex PCR rounds using slightly modified ARM-PCR. The study ran its first two PCR rounds for around 10 cycles each, using TRBV1-TRBV30 forward primers and a C-beta reverse primer. Each CDR3 protein gets one entry after TCRdb re-called the multiplex PCR reads with MiXCR. Counted here are around 210,000 distinct CDR3 sequences, less than 75% occurring once; the ten biggest clones make up roughly 6.8%. Sequenced material: peripheral blood. Source of these receptors: a woman aged 60 to 75 with primary liver carcinoma and hepatitis B virus infection.

The chain is built from TRBV5-1 and TRBJ1-2, with TRBD1 identical over 8 bases. The CDR3 is made up of 17 amino acids. CDR1 is SGHRS and CDR2 is YFSETQ in the germline V gene. The V and J ends lost 0 bases and 4 bases, in that order; junction bases with no gene match: 11. The CDR3 sequence is CASSLELRDRRSYGYTF. The CDR3 nucleotides read TGCGCCAGCAGCTTGGAGCTACGGGACAGGAGATCCTATGGCTACACCTTC.

The chain carries TRBV5-4 and TRBJ2-1; TRBD2 matches at 9 bases. Per germline, CDR1 SGHNT and CDR2 YYREEE (reference sequence). The junction had 2 bases not matched to a gene; V was cut back by 4 bases and J by 0 bases. This CDR3 spans 15 amino acids. CDR3 amino acids: CASSPAGGSYNEQFF. The CDR3 nucleotides read TGTGCCAGCAGCCCAGCGGGAGGCTCCTACAATGAGCAGTTCTTC.

With regard to this clonotype: The junction shows a germline mismatch at one end, possibly a read error. V usage is TRBV11-2 and J usage is TRBJ2-3; TRBD2 agrees at 7 bases. Germline V gene lookup returns CDR1 SGHAT and CDR2 FQNNGV. The CDR3 spans 13 residues. The CDR3 reads CASKRGYADTQYF. The CDR3 DNA reads TGTGCCAGCAAGCGGGGTTACGCAGATACACAGTATTTT.

For this clonotype: This is likely a read error, given that the CDR3 carries no conserved phenylalanine or tryptophan at its end. The chain is built from TRBV11-2 and TRBJ2-7; 7 nucleotides match TRBD1. This CDR3 is 13 amino acids long. With V trimmed by 5 bases and J by 4 bases, 5 bases remained unmatched. CDR1 SGHAT and CDR2 FQNNGV come from the germline V gene. CDR3 amino acids: CASSRDRVYEQYL. In DNA form, the CDR3 reads TGTGCCAGCAGCAGGGACAGAGTGTACGAGCAGTACCTC.

This clonotype occurred once. V usage is TRBV11-2 and J usage is TRBJ2-1; D remains ambiguous. Germline assignment: CDR1 SGHAT and CDR2 FQNNGV. The CDR3 length is 12 residues. With 6 bases removed from V and 5 bases from J, the gap between germline ends came to 8 bases. In DNA form, the CDR3 reads TGTGCCAGCAGTTCCAGGAACAATGAGCAGTTCTTC. This sequence encodes CASSSRNNEQFF.

The gene calls are TRBV14 and TRBJ1-1, with a weak D call TRBD1 (6 bases). The CDR3 runs 13 residues. V dropped 0 bases and J dropped 10 bases, with 12 bases sitting between them. CDR1 and CDR2 (germline): SGHDN, FVKESK. CDR3 sequence (DNA): TGTGCCAGCAGCCAAGAACGGGGGCCGGGAGCTTTCTTT. Protein: CASSQERGPGAFF.

Notes on this clonotype: This may be a read error: a much more frequent sequence differs by one nucleotide. J is TRBJ2-1 and V is TRBV6-2 or TRBV6-3; 8 bases agree with TRBD2. The CDR3 sequence is 14 residues long. Unmatched junction bases numbered 9, after V lost 10 bases and J lost 4 bases. In germline, CDR1 is MNHEY, CDR2 SVGEGT. DNA for the CDR3: TGTGCCATCAAAGGGGCTAGCGGGTACAATGAGCAGTTCTTC. This sequence encodes CAIKGASGYNEQFF.

As regards this clonotype: A junction boundary mismatches the germline segment, possibly from a read error. The J gene is TRBJ1-1, the V gene TRBV6-5; D is possibly TRBD1 (5 bases). Germline CDR1 MNHEY, CDR2 SVGAGI. The CDR3 covers 15 residues. The CDR3 is CASIPTPTSDTETFF. The CDR3 DNA follows: TGTGCCAGCATCCCGACACCTACATCGGACACTGAAACTTTCTTT.

Concerning this clonotype itself: At one end the junction does not follow the germline gene, possibly because of a read error. The chain carries TRBV5-1 and TRBJ2-3; D remains unclear. This CDR3 contains 14 residues. Germline V gives CDR1 SGHRS, CDR2 YFSETQ. CDR3 loop: CASSWEDSTDTQYF. In nucleotides, the CDR3 is TGCGCCAGCAGCTGGGAAGATAGCACAGATACGCAGTACTTT.

A note on this clonotype: This sequence may be a read error, since a much larger clone differs from it by one base. The chain combines TRBV5-6 with TRBJ1-6; D may be TRBD1 (6 bases). V lost 1 base and J 6 bases, leaving 14 bases between the germline ends. Germline CDR1 reads SGHDT; CDR2 reads YYEEEE. There are 16 residues in the CDR3. The CDR3 protein is CASSLQRIGGNSPLHF. The CDR3 nucleotides read TGTGCCAGCAGCTTGCAGCGGATAGGGGGTAATTCACCCCTCCACTTT.

The chain joins TRBV7-9 to TRBJ2-5; TRBD2 might be the D (5 bases). The CDR3 has 15 residues. Trimming stripped 4 bases from V and 5 bases from J, with 17 bases between. Germline CDR1 SEHNR, CDR2 FQNEAQ (reference sequence). The CDR3 nucleotides are TGTGCCAGCAGCTGGACCGGGAATAGACATGAGACCCAGTACTTC. The encoded protein is CASSWTGNRHETQYF.

V and J are TRBV6-5 and TRBJ1-2, with a weak D call TRBD1 (5 bases). The CDR3 contains 13 residues. With 10 bases removed from V and 10 bases from J, the gap between germline ends came to 22 bases. Germline loops: CDR1 MNHEY, CDR2 SVGAGI. The CDR3: CAISPTAPRTYTF. The CDR3 coding sequence is TGTGCCATCAGCCCGACAGCGCCTCGGACCTACACCTTC.

Comment on this clonotype: At one boundary the junction diverges from the germline segment, which might be a read error. V is TRBV6-2 or TRBV6-3 and J is TRBJ2-7, with TRBD1 identical over 12 bases. CDR1 MNHEY and CDR2 SVGEGT come from the germline V gene. This CDR3 is 16 amino acids long. This CDR3 is CISSYLFGTGGSRWYF. The DNA of the CDR3 is TGTATCAGCAGTTACCTTTTTGGGACAGGGGGCAGTCGTTGGTATTTC.

Comment on this clonotype: It may be a read error: a sequence one base away is much more abundant. V gene TRBV4-1 combines with J gene TRBJ1-5, with unresolved D. The CDR3 is 16 residues long. The germline V gene has CDR1 MGHRA and CDR2 YSYEKL. Trimming pared 3 bases from V and 0 bases from J, leaving 12 bases between. The CDR3 coding sequence is TGCGCCAGCAGCCAGTTCATGGCCGTTAGCAATCAGCCCCAGCATTTT. This gives the protein CASSQFMAVSNQPQHF.